This T cell receptor (beta chain) was profiled in a study of T cell changes during pregnancy in multiple sclerosis. CDR3 size: 13 residues. Germline V gene data show CDR1 as SGDLS and CDR2 as YYNGEE. Trimming removed 0 bases from V and 3 bases from J, with 7 bases in between. The method was immunoSEQ multiplex PCR; TCRdb's version includes in-frame clones alone and lacks a portion of them. The sample comprises 77,000 or so clones, 85% to 95% of which are singletons, and approximately 0.75% rests with the top ten. The sequence was obtained from a female donor in good health, enrolled as a control in a pregnancy study. V gene TRBV9 combines with J gene TRBJ2-7; unclear D gene. The material was peripheral blood, obtained in the second trimester of pregnancy. The CDR3 DNA reads TGTGCCAGCAGCGTAGATTCCGGCTACGAGCAGTACTTC. Residues: CASSVDSGYEQYF.